This TCR beta chain derives from a study of T cell responses to AZD1222 COVID-19 vaccine. Per germline, CDR1 SGHNT and CDR2 YYREEE (reference sequence). V lost 3 bases to trimming and J lost 0 bases; unmatched junction nucleotides: 7. This CDR3 spans 17 amino acids. The data were produced by immunoSEQ multiplex PCR, yet TCRdb's version contains in-frame clones alone and is incomplete. The sample has fewer than 120,000 clones; less than 90% are singletons. Here the sequenced sample was peripheral blood, taken on day 0 of AZD1222 vaccination. This receptor was obtained from an adult in good health. The V and J genes are TRBV5-4 and TRBJ1-2; 11 bases fit TRBD1. The CDR3 DNA reads TGTGCCAGCAGCTACGGACAGGGGGCCGCTACTAACTATGGCTACACCTTC. Its translation is CASSYGQGAATNYGYTF.